Shown below are 30 T cell receptor beta chains from a single sample sequenced in a study of radiotherapy plus CTLA-4 blockade in lung cancer (dated by TCRdb to the late 2010s). Library preparation was by the immunoSEQ multiplex PCR assay. TCRdb carries this immuneACCESS record with in-frame sequences only. Its versions omit some clonotypes, under half of them owing to an unresolved V gene in the studies checked, with the rest unexplained. This sample is represented by 30,000 to 45,000 clones; just under 75% of them were singletons. Roughly a tenth of the sample lies in the top ten. The sample was peripheral blood, taken from a patient treated with radiotherapy plus ipilimumab. Receptors originate from a human donor with non-small cell lung cancer who had stable disease on radiotherapy plus ipilimumab.

The chain carries TRBV2 and TRBJ2-1; tentative D call: TRBD2 (6 bases). V lost 7 bases and J lost 13, with 17 bases in between. Germline V gene lookup returns CDR1 SNHLY and CDR2 FYNNEI. The CDR3 is 12 residues long. CDR3 bases: TGTGCCAGCACTGCCGGAGGAGGGATACAGTTCTTC. Its protein is CASTAGGGIQFF.

The rearrangement links TRBV30 to TRBJ1-4, with 8 bases aligning to TRBD1. This CDR3 is 14 amino acids long. Trimming cost V 1 base and J 8 bases; bases outside gene matches: 6. Germline CDR1 GTSNPN, CDR2 SVGIG (reference sequence). This CDR3 is CAWSGEDRGEKLFF. The CDR3 nucleotides are TGTGCCTGGAGTGGGGAAGACAGGGGCGAAAAACTGTTTTTT. The full variable domain, rest sourced from reference TRBV30 and TRBJ1-4, is SQTIHQWPATLVQPVGSPLSLECTVEGTSNPNLYWYRQAAGRGLQLLFYSVGIGQISSEVPQNLSASRPQDRQFILSSKKLLLSDSGFYLCAWSGEDRGEKLFFGSGTQLSVL.

The genes are TRBV7-2 and TRBJ2-7, with D tentatively TRBD1 (5 bases). Germline values: CDR1 SGHTA, CDR2 FQGNSA. The length of the CDR3 is 16 residues. V lost 5 bases and J 0 bases, leaving 17 bases between the germline ends. CDR3 nucleotides: TGTGCCAGCAGCCCCGAAGGGGCTAGGATCTCCTACGAGCAGTACTTC. Amino acids: CASSPEGARISYEQYF.

CDR3 sequence reads: CASSLIAGGVDTQYF. The CDR3 nucleotides are TGTGCCAGCAGCCTAATAGCGGGGGGAGTAGATACGCAGTATTTT. The V call is TRBV27, the J call TRBJ2-3; TRBD2 matches at 10 bases. There are 15 residues in the CDR3. Trimming at V came to 6 bases and at J to 5 bases, leaving 8 bases not matched to a gene. Germline CDR1 is MNHEY and CDR2 is SMNVEV (reference sequence).

Regarding this clone: Additional DNA sequences in this sample encode the identical CDR3. The chain couples TRBV5-1 to TRBJ1-2; 9 nucleotides agree with TRBD1. V gave up 4 bases and J gave up 6 bases; unmatched junction bases: 4. The germline CDR1 and CDR2 sequences are SGHRS and YFSETQ. There are 13 residues in the CDR3. The CDR3: CASSPGQGHGYTF. The DNA of the CDR3 is TGCGCCAGCAGCCCGGGACAGGGACATGGCTACACCTTC.

The chain employs TRBV29-1 and TRBJ2-1; 7 nucleotides align to TRBD1. Per germline, CDR1 SQVTM and CDR2 ANQGSEA. V was clipped by 5 bases and J by 8 bases; unmatched bases: 9. The CDR3 loop spans 13 amino acids. The CDR3 DNA follows: TGCAGCGTTTTAAGGCTAGGGGGCCATGAGCAGTTCTTC. Translated: CSVLRLGGHEQFF.

The genes are TRBV5-1 and TRBJ1-1, with 9 bases lining up with TRBD1. The CDR3 is made up of 15 amino acids. Looked up from germline, CDR1 is SGHRS and CDR2 is YFSETQ. Germline trimming cut 4 bases from V and 1 base from J; bases unmatched to any gene: 5. The CDR3 sequence: CASSTGGARNTEAFF. In DNA form, the CDR3 reads TGCGCCAGCAGCACAGGGGGCGCTAGGAACACTGAAGCTTTCTTT.

The CDR3 protein is CASSNPPGQGTYEQYF. CDR3 bases: TGTGCCAGCAGCAACCCGCCGGGACAGGGGACCTACGAGCAGTACTTC. The chain is built from TRBV25-1 and TRBJ2-7; TRBD1 agrees at 10 bases. The CDR3 has 16 amino acids. Germline V gene sequence: CDR1 MGHDK, CDR2 SYGVNS. V lost 6 bases to trimming and J lost 2 bases; unmatched junction nucleotides: 10.

The V and J genes are TRBV18 and TRBJ1-5, with D possibly TRBD1 on 5 matching bases. V lost 3 bases to trimming and J lost 1 base, with 16 bases between them. Germline V gene sequence: CDR1 KGHSH, CDR2 LQKENI. This CDR3 has 17 amino acids. CDR3 nucleotides: TGTGCCAGCTCACCTTCTGGCAGGGAAAAAAGCAATCAGCCCCAGCATTTT. It is translated as CASSPSGREKSNQPQHF.

The chain has TRBV30 and TRBJ1-6; 7 bases line up with TRBD1. This CDR3 contains 18 residues. The V segment lost 4 bases and the J segment 7 bases; nucleotides outside the gene matches: 19. Germline CDR1 reads GTSNPN; CDR2 reads SVGIG (reference sequence). CDR3 nucleotides: TGTGCCTGGACTGAGTCCCCTCATAGACAGGGCTTGAATTCACCCCTCCACTTT. It translates to CAWTESPHRQGLNSPLHF. The variable domain in full, with the rest retrieved from reference TRBV30 and TRBJ1-6, is SQTIHQWPATLVQPVGSPLSLECTVEGTSNPNLYWYRQAAGRGLQLLFYSVGIGQISSEVPQNLSASRPQDRQFILSSKKLLLSDSGFYLCAWTESPHRQGLNSPLHFGNGTRLTVT.

The rearrangement uses TRBV7-6 and TRBJ2-6; D is unclear. The CDR3 totals 12 residues. From germline, CDR1 is SGHVS and CDR2 FNYEAQ. The ends were cut back, 5 bases at V and 10 bases at J, with 9 bases in the middle. The CDR3 bases are TGTGCCAGCAGCATAGACGGTAACGTCCTGACTTTC. Amino acids: CASSIDGNVLTF.

V is TRBV10-1 and J is TRBJ1-3; tentatively, D is TRBD1 (5 bases). The CDR3 covers 15 residues. Per germline, CDR1 WNHNN and CDR2 SYGVQD (reference sequence). The V gene lost 3 bases and the J gene lost 0 bases, with 9 bases spanning the gap. DNA of the CDR3: TGCGCCAGCAGTGATCCAGGGCTCTCTGGAAACACCATATATTTT. Its protein is CASSDPGLSGNTIYF.

The chain carries TRBV7-9 and TRBJ1-2, with TRBD1 matching 10 bases. CDR1 SEHNR and CDR2 FQNEAQ come from the germline V gene (reference sequence). Losses at the gene ends were 1 base for V and 5 bases for J; bases not matched to a gene: 10. The CDR3 is 17 amino acids. The CDR3 protein is CASSLGDRGAVRYGYTF. CDR3 sequence (DNA): TGTGCCAGCAGCTTAGGGGACAGGGGAGCGGTTAGGTATGGCTACACCTTC.

CDR3 protein: CASSQRGGALGEKLFF. The DNA of the CDR3 is TGCGCCAGCAGCCAAAGGGGGGGGGCGCTGGGGGAAAAACTGTTTTTT. The rearrangement joins TRBV4-1 to TRBJ1-4; a weak D match, TRBD1 (6 bases). V was shortened by 2 bases and J by 8 bases, with 18 bases between the two germline ends. The CDR3 is 16 amino acids. The germline V gene encodes CDR1 MGHRA and CDR2 YSYEKL.

The chain carries TRBV30 and TRBJ1-6, with D hard to call. V was cut by 2 bases and J by 6 bases, with 11 bases left in between. CDR3 length: 14 residues. Germline loops: CDR1 GTSNPN, CDR2 SVGIG (reference sequence). Written as DNA, the CDR3 is TGTGCCTGGAGTTCAACGACATTTAATTCACCCCTCCACTTT. This gives the protein CAWSSTTFNSPLHF.

The chain carries TRBV11-3 and TRBJ1-4; D gene ambiguous. Germline V gives CDR1 SGHNT, CDR2 YENEEA. V lost 1 base and J lost 0, with 6 bases in between. The CDR3 contains 15 residues. Here the CDR3 reads CASSLGGSTNEKLFF. Written as DNA, the CDR3 is TGTGCCAGCAGCTTAGGAGGGTCAACTAATGAAAAACTGTTTTTT.

The chain carries TRBV19 and TRBJ1-3, with D possibly matching TRBD1 (5 bases). Trimming left V 2 bases short and J 2 bases short, with 10 bases between. CDR3 size: 15 residues. Germline V gene sequence: CDR1 LNHDA, CDR2 SQIVND (reference sequence). This chain's CDR3 is CASSITSGPGNTIYF. Here the CDR3 DNA reads TGTGCCAGTAGTATAACGTCAGGGCCTGGAAACACCATATATTTT.

The V gene is TRBV5-6, the J gene TRBJ1-1; 9 nucleotides line up with TRBD1. There are 16 residues in the CDR3. V gave up 0 bases and J gave up 2 bases; unmatched junction bases: 5. CDR1 and CDR2 from the germline V gene are SGHDT and YYEEEE. The CDR3 protein is CASSLEDRGANTEAFF. The DNA of the CDR3 is TGTGCCAGCAGCTTGGAGGACAGGGGCGCCAACACTGAAGCTTTCTTT.

This clone was found once. CDR3 sequence reads: CASSLPQRWADTQYF. CDR3 DNA sequence: TGTGCCAGCAGCTTGCCGCAGCGGTGGGCAGATACGCAGTATTTT. The chain couples TRBV5-6 to TRBJ2-3; TRBD2 might be the D (5 bases). Germline CDR1 reads SGHDT; CDR2 reads YYEEEE. This CDR3 spans 15 amino acids. Between the trimmed V and J ends, which lost 1 base and 4 bases, there was a span of 13 bases.

The chain combines TRBV10-3 with TRBJ1-2, with D maybe TRBD1 (5 bases). Germline CDR1 ENHRY, CDR2 SYGVKD. The CDR3 loop spans 14 amino acids. Trimming removed 2 bases at V and 6 bases at J, with 13 bases between. CDR3 loop: CAISEDGAVNGYTF. CDR3 DNA: TGTGCCATCAGTGAGGATGGGGCCGTAAATGGCTACACCTTC.

V is TRBV2 and J is TRBJ2-3; 8 bases agree with TRBD1. CDR1 is SNHLY, CDR2 FYNNEI, per germline. This CDR3 comprises 15 residues. Germline trimming cut 3 bases from V and 2 bases from J; bases unmatched to any gene: 4. CDR3: CASSDWDRYTDTQYF. The CDR3 coding sequence is TGTGCCAGCAGTGATTGGGACAGGTACACAGATACGCAGTATTTT.

The J gene is TRBJ1-4, the V gene TRBV27; D is undetermined. V gave up 2 bases and J gave up 6 bases, with 7 bases separating them. This CDR3 comprises 13 residues. CDR1 and CDR2 from the germline V gene are MNHEY and SMNVEV (reference sequence). CDR3 residues: CASSLIADEKLFF. The CDR3 DNA follows: TGTGCCAGCAGTTTAATCGCAGATGAAAAACTGTTTTTT.

For the CDR3, the DNA is TGTGCCATCAGCCGGACAGGGATCGAGGGCAATCAGCCCCAGCATTTT. Translated: CAISRTGIEGNQPQHF. The chain recombines TRBV10-3 with TRBJ1-5, with 8 bases fitting TRBD1. J gave up 2 bases and V 6 bases, and 9 bases lay outside the gene matches. Looked up from germline, CDR1 is ENHRY and CDR2 is SYGVKD. The CDR3 spans 16 residues.

This chain joins TRBV11-2 and TRBJ2-3; possible D gene TRBD1, 6 bases. Trimming stripped 3 bases from V and 3 bases from J, with 10 bases between. The CDR3 runs to 14 residues. Germline V gene sequence: CDR1 SGHAT, CDR2 FQNNGV. The DNA of the CDR3 is TGTGCCAGCAGCTTGACCAGGGGTACAGATACGCAGTATTTT. This gives the protein CASSLTRGTDTQYF.

This clone was counted only a few times. The gene calls are TRBV29-1 and TRBJ2-1; tentatively, D is TRBD1 (6 bases). CDR3 length equals 12 residues. CDR1 is SQVTM and CDR2 is ANQGSEA in the germline V gene. V was pared by 7 bases and J by 4 bases, with 11 bases between. The CDR3 nucleotides are TGCAGCGCTCGGGACAATTACAATGAGCAGTTCTTC. Amino acids: CSARDNYNEQFF.

The chain employs TRBV7-6 and TRBJ2-7; TRBD1 aligns across 7 bases. The CDR3 covers 13 residues. The germline V gene has CDR1 SGHVS and CDR2 FNYEAQ. Trimming at V came to 5 bases and at J to 6 bases, leaving 7 bases not matched to a gene. Here the CDR3 DNA reads TGTGCCAGCAGCGGGGACAGAATCGGCGAGCAGTACTTC. Translating it yields CASSGDRIGEQYF.

V and J are TRBV9 and TRBJ2-7; 9 nucleotides line up with TRBD1. There are 15 residues in the CDR3. V was clipped by 0 bases and J by 4 bases; unmatched bases: 5. CDR1 is SGDLS and CDR2 is YYNGEE in the germline V gene. The CDR3 loop is CASSVATGGRYEQYF. CDR3 in DNA: TGTGCCAGCAGCGTAGCGACAGGGGGACGGTACGAGCAGTACTTC.

The chain combines TRBV2 with TRBJ2-7, with 9 bases that match TRBD2. The J segment lost 1 base and the V segment lost 3 bases, leaving 4 bases of the junction unmatched. This CDR3 has 15 amino acids. CDR1 is SNHLY and CDR2 is FYNNEI in the germline V gene. CDR3: CASSDWLAGSYEQYF. The CDR3 DNA sequence: TGTGCCAGCAGTGACTGGCTAGCGGGGTCCTACGAGCAGTACTTC.

This clone was seen once. V and J are TRBV6-6 and TRBJ2-1; 7 bases match TRBD1. Unmatched junction bases numbered 8, after V lost 7 bases and J lost 2 bases. The CDR3 contains 15 residues. Germline V gene lookup returns CDR1 MNHNY and CDR2 SVGAGI (reference sequence). CDR3 residues: CASNDRVGTYNEQFF. The CDR3, as DNA: TGTGCCAGCAACGACAGGGTCGGAACCTACAATGAGCAGTTCTTC.

This chain links TRBV7-2 with TRBJ2-7, with a possible D match to TRBD1 (6 bases). V dropped 10 bases and J dropped 7 bases, with 23 bases sitting between them. CDR1 SGHTA and CDR2 FQGNSA come from the germline V gene. There are 14 residues in the CDR3. The CDR3 coding sequence is TGTGCCACCTCCGGGGTCAGGGGAATTGGGGAGCAGTACTTC. Its protein product is CATSGVRGIGEQYF.